This T cell receptor (beta chain) was profiled in a study of blood T cells in healthy people across ages. Together with a sample-barcoded 5' primer, a J-beta primer mix was included in a second PCR lasting about 7 to 11 cycles. TCRdb reprocessed the 5' RACE reads via MiXCR and lists one record per CDR3 protein. Of 580,000 or so distinct CDR3 sequences listed, less than 60% are singletons. Specimen: blood. The origin of this receptor is a man aged 80 or over in good health.

This CDR3 is CASSLGASKAVEQFF. The DNA of the CDR3 is TGTGCCAGCAGCTTAGGGGCTAGCAAGGCTGTTGAGCAGTTCTTC. The genes are TRBV7-9 and TRBJ2-1; D might be TRBD2 (5 bases). This CDR3 comprises 15 residues. The germline V gene has CDR1 SEHNR and CDR2 FQNEAQ (reference sequence). Trimming removed 1 base at V and 9 bases at J, with 16 bases between. The whole variable domain, remainder taken from reference TRBV7-9 and TRBJ2-1, is DTGVSQNPRHKITKRGQNVTFRCDPISEHNRLYWYRQTLGQGPEFLTYFQNEAQLEKSRLLSDRFSAERPKGSFSTLEIQRTEQGDSAMYLCASSLGASKAVEQFFGPGTRLTVL.